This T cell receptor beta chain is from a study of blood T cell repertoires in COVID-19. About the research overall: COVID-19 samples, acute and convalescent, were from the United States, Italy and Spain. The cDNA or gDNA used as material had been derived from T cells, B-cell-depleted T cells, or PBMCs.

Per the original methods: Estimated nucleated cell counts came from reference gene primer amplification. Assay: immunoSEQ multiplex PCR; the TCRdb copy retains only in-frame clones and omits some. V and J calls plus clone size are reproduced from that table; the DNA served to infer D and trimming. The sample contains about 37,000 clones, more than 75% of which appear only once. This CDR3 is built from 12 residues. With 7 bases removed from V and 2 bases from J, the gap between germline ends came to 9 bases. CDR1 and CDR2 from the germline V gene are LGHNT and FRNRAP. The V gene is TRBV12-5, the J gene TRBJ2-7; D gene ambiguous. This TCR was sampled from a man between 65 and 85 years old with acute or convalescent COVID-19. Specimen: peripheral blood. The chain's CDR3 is CASAPVPYEQYF. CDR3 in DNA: TGTGCTAGTGCCCCCGTTCCCTACGAGCAGTACTTC.